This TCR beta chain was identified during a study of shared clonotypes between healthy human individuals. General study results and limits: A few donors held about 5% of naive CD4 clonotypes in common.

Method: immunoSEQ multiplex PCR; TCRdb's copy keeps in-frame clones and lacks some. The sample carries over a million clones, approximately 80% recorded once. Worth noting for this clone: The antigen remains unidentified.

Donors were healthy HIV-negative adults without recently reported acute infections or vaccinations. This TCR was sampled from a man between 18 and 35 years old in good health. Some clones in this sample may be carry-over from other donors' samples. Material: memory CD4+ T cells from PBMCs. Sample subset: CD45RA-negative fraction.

The CDR3 sequence is CASRGLAGTSYNEQFF. CDR3 sequence (DNA): TGCGCCAGCAGGGGACTAGCGGGGACATCTTACAATGAGCAGTTCTTC. The V and J genes are TRBV5-1 and TRBJ2-1, with TRBD2 matching 13 bases. V lost 5 bases, J lost 4 bases, and 6 bases stayed unmatched. CDR3 length: 16 amino acids. CDR1 is SGHRS, CDR2 YFSETQ, per germline.